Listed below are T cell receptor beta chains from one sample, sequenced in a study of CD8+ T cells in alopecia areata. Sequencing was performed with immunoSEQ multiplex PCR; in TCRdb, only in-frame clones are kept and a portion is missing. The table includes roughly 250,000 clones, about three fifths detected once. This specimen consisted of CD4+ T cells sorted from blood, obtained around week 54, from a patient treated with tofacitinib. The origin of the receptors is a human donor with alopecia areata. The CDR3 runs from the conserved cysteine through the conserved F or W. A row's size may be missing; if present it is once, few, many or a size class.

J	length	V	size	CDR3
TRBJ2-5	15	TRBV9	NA	CASSPSPSGQETQYF
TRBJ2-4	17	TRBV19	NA	CASTQNGGPAAKNIQYF
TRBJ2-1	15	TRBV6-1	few	CASRKEISSYNEQFF
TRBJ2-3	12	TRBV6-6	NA	CASSYNTDTQYF
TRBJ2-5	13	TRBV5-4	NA	CASSFGILETQYF
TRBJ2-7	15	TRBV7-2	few	CASSLGGSGAVGQYF
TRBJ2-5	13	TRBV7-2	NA	CASNNALAATQYF
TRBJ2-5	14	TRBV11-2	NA	CASSLHVGGAAQYF
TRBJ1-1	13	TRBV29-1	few	CSVQQGVGTEAFF
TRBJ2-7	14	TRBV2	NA	CASSSTGSAYEQYF
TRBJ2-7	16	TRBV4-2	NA	CASSQDAGVDSYEQYF
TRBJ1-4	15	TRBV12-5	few	CASGLVLTEGGKLFF
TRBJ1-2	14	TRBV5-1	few	CASRPGLEIYGYTF
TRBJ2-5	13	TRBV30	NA	CAWRGQGQETQYF
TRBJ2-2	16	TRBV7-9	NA	CASSLMGGPRTGELFF
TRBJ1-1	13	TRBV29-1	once	CSVGWDRRSEAFF